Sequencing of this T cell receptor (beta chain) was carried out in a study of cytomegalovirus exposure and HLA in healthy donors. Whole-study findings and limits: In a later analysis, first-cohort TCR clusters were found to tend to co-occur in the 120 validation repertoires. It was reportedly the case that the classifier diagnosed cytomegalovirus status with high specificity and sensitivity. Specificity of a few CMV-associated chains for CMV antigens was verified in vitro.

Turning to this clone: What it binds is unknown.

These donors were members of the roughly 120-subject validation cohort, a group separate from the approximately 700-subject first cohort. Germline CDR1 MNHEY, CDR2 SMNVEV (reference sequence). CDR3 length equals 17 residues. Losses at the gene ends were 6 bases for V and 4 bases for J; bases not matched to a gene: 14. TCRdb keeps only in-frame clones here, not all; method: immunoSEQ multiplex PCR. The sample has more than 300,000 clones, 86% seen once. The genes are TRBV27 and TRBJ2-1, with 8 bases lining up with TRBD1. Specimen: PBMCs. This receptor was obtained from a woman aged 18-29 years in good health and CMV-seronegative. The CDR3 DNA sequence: TGTGCCAGCAGATTAGTTCTCGGACAGGGAATGTACAATGAGCAGTTCTTC. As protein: CASRLVLGQGMYNEQFF.